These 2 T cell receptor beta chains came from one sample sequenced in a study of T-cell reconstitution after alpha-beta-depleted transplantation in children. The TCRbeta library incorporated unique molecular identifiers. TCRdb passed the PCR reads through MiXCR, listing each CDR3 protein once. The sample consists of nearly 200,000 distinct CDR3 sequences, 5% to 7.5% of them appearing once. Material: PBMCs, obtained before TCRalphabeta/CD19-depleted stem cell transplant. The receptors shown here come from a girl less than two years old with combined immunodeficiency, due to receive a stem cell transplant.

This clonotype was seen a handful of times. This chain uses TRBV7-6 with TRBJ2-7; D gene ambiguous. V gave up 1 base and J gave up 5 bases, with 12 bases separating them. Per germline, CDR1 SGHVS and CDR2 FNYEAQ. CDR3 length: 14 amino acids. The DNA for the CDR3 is TGTGCCAGCAGCTTAGACTCGGCCGCCCACGAGCAGTACTTC. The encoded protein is CASSLDSAAHEQYF.

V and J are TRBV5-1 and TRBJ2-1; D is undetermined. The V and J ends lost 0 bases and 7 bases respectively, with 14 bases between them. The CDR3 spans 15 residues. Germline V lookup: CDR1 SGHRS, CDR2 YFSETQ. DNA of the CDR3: TGCGCCAGCAGCTTGGCTGGCAACGTCTGGAATGAGCAGTTCTTC. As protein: CASSLAGNVWNEQFF. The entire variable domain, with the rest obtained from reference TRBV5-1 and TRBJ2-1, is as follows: KAGVTQTPRYLIKTRGQQVTLSCSPISGHRSVSWYQQTPGQGLQFLFEYFSETQRNKGNFPGRFSGRQFSNSRSEMNVSTLELGDSALYLCASSLAGNVWNEQFFGPGTRLTVL.